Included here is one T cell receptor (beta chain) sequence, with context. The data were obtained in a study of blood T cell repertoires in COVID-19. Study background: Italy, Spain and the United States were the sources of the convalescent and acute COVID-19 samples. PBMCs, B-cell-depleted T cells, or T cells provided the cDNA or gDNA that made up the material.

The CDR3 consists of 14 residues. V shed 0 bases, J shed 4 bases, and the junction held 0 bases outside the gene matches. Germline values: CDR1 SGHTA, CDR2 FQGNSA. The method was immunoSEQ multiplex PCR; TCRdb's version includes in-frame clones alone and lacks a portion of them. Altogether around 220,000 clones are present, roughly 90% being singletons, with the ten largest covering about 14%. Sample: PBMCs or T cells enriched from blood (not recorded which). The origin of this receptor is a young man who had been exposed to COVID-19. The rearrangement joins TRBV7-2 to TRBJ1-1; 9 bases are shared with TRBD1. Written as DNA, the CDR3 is TGTGCCAGCAGCTTAGCGGGACAGGGCACTGAAGCTTTCTTT. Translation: CASSLAGQGTEAFF.